The rows below give T cell receptor beta chains drawn from one sample of a study of identical twins. TCRdb used MiXCR to reprocess the 5' RACE reads, holding one entry per CDR3 protein. In the table there are 450,000 or so distinct CDR3 sequences, approximately 15% of which are singletons. This sample was shared with a second study, whose subject was yellow fever vaccine responses in identical twins.

Sequencing used CD4+ T cells sorted from blood. These TCRs come from a woman aged 18 to 35 in good health. Both conserved end residues are part of each CDR3. The D gene is left open where the match is weak. The size field is filled for only some rows; it gives once, few, many or a size class.

j_gene,d_gene,v_gene,abundance,CDR3aa,CDR3nt
TRBJ2-3,TRBD2,TRBV7-2,few,CASSPSSGGPADTQYF,TGTGCCAGCAGCCCCTCTTCGGGAGGGCCGGCAGATACGCAGTATTTT
TRBJ2-1,.,TRBV12-3/TRBV12-4,few,CASSSKSPSSYNEQFF,TGTGCCAGCAGTTCGAAGTCCCCGAGCTCCTACAATGAGCAGTTCTTC
TRBJ2-5,.,TRBV3-1,.,CASSQGLGQETQYF,TGTGCCAGCAGCCAAGGTCTAGGGCAAGAGACCCAGTACTTC
TRBJ2-1,.,TRBV27,many,CASSLFPYYEQFF,TGTGCCAGCAGTTTATTCCCGTACTACGAGCAGTTCTTC
TRBJ2-1,TRBD1,TRBV28,.,CASTRDRVVDEQFF,TGTGCCAGCACAAGGGACAGGGTGGTCGATGAGCAGTTCTTC
TRBJ2-3,.,TRBV5-1,many,CASSAGGTDTQYF,TGTGCCAGCAGTGCAGGGGGCACAGATACGCAGTATTTT
TRBJ2-1,TRBD1,TRBV6-1,.,CASIAPGQGDFSSYNEQFF,TGTGCCAGCATCGCACCGGGACAGGGGGATTTTAGCTCCTACAATGAGCAGTTCTTC
TRBJ2-1,.,TRBV11-3,few,CASSLDPRGTIYEQFF,TGTGCCAGCAGCTTAGATCCCAGGGGAACAATATATGAGCAGTTCTTC
TRBJ2-7,TRBD1,TRBV7-9,.,CASVLRTGPYEQYF,TGTGCCAGCGTCCTGAGGACAGGGCCCTACGAGCAGTACTTC
TRBJ2-7,.,TRBV20-1,few,CVLVKLGSYEQYF,TGCGTCCTCGTAAAGCTAGGTTCCTACGAGCAGTACTTC
TRBJ2-4,TRBD2,TRBV28,.,CASSSPTSGKNIQYF,TGTGCCAGCAGTTCACCTACTAGCGGGAAAAACATTCAGTACTTC
TRBJ2-7,TRBD1,TRBV7-2,.,CASSLGPGGNFEQYF,TGTGCCAGCAGCTTAGGGCCAGGGGGCAATTTTGAGCAGTACTTC